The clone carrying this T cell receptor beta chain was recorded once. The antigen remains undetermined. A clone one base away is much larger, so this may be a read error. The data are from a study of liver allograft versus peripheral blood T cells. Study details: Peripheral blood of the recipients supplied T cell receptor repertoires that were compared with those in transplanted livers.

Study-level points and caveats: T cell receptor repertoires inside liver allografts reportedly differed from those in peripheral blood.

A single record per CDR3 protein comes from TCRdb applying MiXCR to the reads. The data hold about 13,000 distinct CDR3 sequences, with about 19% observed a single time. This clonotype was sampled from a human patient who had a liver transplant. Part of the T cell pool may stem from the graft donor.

CDR3 residues: CVSSSRTDTQYF. CDR3 DNA: TGTGTCAGCAGTTCGCGCACAGATACGCAGTATTTT. This sequence joins TRBV6-5 and TRBJ2-3; D unresolved. Germline CDR1 is MNHEY and CDR2 is SVGAGI. The CDR3 covers 12 residues.